The clone carrying this T cell receptor beta chain was detected only once. The entry originates in a study of OX40 agonist ivuxolimab in advanced cancers. The data were produced by immunoSEQ multiplex PCR, yet TCRdb's version contains in-frame clones alone and is incomplete. Of approximately 74,000 clones in the sample, more than 85% were seen once. The V gene's germline CDR1 is MNHEY and CDR2 SMNVEV (reference sequence). The CDR3 is 16 amino acids. V was trimmed by 5 bases and J by 0 bases, leaving 11 bases between them. The chain links TRBV27 to TRBJ1-6, with unresolved D. The sequences come from CD4+ or CD8+ T cells sorted from blood, collected in a trial of the OX40 agonist ivuxolimab. This sequence originates from an adult with an advanced solid tumor such as melanoma, head and neck, liver or kidney cancer. CDR3 sequence: CASSPSRSSYNSPLHF. Written as DNA, the CDR3 is TGTGCCAGCAGTCCGTCTCGGAGCTCCTATAATTCACCCCTCCACTTT.